The present entry profiles one T cell receptor beta chain with its context. This sample was taken from a study of blood T cell repertoires in COVID-19. About the study: Whether acute or convalescent, the COVID-19 samples came from the United States, Italy and Spain.

Per the study methods: Reference gene primers were amplified, and this amplification served to estimate nucleated cell counts. This table comes from immunoSEQ multiplex PCR, and its TCRdb copy is limited to in-frame clones, with some not included. D and trimming were read from the DNA, whereas the V and J calls and clone size are those reported in that table. Here the sample spans roughly 310,000 clones, roughly 90% being singletons. CDR3 length equals 15 residues. Trimming took 3 bases from V and 0 from J, leaving 13 bases between them. CDR1 DFQATT and CDR2 SNEGSKA come from the germline V gene (reference sequence). Seattle participants joined during active infection and were tracked over time.

The chain links TRBV20-1 to TRBJ2-3, with TRBD2 as a possible D gene (6 bases). The receptor comes from a woman in her 30s with COVID-19, enrolled during active disease. Sequencing was done on a sample of peripheral blood. CDR3 sequence reads: CSASLGGISTDTQYF. The CDR3 region has the DNA TGCAGTGCTAGTTTGGGCGGGATTAGCACAGATACGCAGTATTTT.